The clone carrying this TCR beta chain was found a few times. Its target is unknown. Germline assignment: CDR1 MDHEN and CDR2 SYDVKM. This CDR3 has 14 amino acids. Trimming took 6 bases from V and 8 from J, leaving 19 bases between them. This entry belongs to a study of T-cell memory formation after mild COVID-19. About the study: Clustering of TCRs was largely donor specific.

Each CDR3 protein gets one entry after TCRdb re-called the 5' RACE reads with MiXCR. The sample holds tens of thousands of distinct CDR3 sequences; about 7.3% are singletons and the top ten take approximately 29%. Regarding the study as a whole: The main location of contracting CD4+ clones was CM and EM, and that of contracting CD8+ clones was EMRA. Pre-infection memory already had some responding clones, implying cross-reactive memory joined.

Sequencing was performed on PBMCs or a T cell subset sorted from them (not recorded which). The chain combines TRBV28 with TRBJ2-5; D possibly matches TRBD1 or TRBD2 (5 bases each). The TCR comes from a man younger than 35 who had mild COVID-19 (a few samples of this study predate the infection). Cell type and time point are not known. The CDR3 region has the DNA TGTGCCAGCAGATCAGCCGGGACGCTTGAAACCCAGTACTTC. Protein product: CASRSAGTLETQYF.